This TCR beta chain comes out of a study of blood T cell repertoires in COVID-19. Study information: Sites in the United States, Italy and Spain provided acute and convalescent COVID-19 samples. From T cells, B-cell-depleted T cells, or PBMCs came the material, which was cDNA or gDNA.

CDR1 is SGHDN and CDR2 is FVKESK in the germline V gene. Germline trimming cut 1 base from V and 1 base from J; bases unmatched to any gene: 12. The CDR3 consists of 19 residues. TCRdb's copy holds only in-frame clones and misses some; the assay was immunoSEQ multiplex PCR. This sample has 50,000 or so clones, with about four fifths found just once. The Seattle site enrolled patients during active infection and followed them longitudinally. V gene TRBV14 combines with J gene TRBJ1-4, with 7 nucleotides matching TRBD1. The sequencing sample was made of peripheral blood. The origin of this receptor is a man older than 75 with COVID-19, enrolled during active disease. The chain's CDR3 is CASSQVLEDRPLTNEKLFF. The DNA of the CDR3 is TGTGCCAGCAGCCAAGTACTGGAGGACAGGCCGTTAACTAATGAAAAACTGTTTTTT.